This T cell receptor (beta chain) was profiled in a study of blood T cell repertoires in COVID-19. Study context: T cells, B-cell-depleted T cells, or PBMCs supplied cDNA or gDNA.

In the authors' methods: Amplification from reference gene primers served as the basis for estimated nucleated cell counts. Profiling relied on immunoSEQ multiplex PCR, and the TCRdb table lists in-frame clones only, not all of them. V and J calls plus clone size are reproduced from that table; the DNA served to infer D and trimming. The sample lists over 60,000 clones, almost 90% occurring once. The CDR3 has 13 residues. Looked up from germline, CDR1 is GTSNPN and CDR2 is SVGIG (reference sequence). Trimming took off 0 bases at V and 6 bases at J, with 11 bases between the two ends. The origin of this receptor is a man between 50 and 59 years old with acute or convalescent COVID-19. The sequenced material came from peripheral blood. V gene TRBV30 combines with J gene TRBJ1-2; D is undetermined. The CDR3 bases are TGTGCCTGGAGTGTAAACCCAGGCGATGGCTACACCTTC. It translates to CAWSVNPGDGYTF.